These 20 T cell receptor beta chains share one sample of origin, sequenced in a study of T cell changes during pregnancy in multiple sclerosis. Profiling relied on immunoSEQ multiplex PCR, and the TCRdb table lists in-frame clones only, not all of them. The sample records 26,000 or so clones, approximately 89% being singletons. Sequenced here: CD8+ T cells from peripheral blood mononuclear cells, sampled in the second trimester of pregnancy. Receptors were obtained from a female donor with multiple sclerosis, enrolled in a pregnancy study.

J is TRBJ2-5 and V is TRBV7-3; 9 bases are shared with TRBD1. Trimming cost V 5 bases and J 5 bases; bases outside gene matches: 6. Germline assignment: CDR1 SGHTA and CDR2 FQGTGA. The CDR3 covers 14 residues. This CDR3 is CASSPTGTGETQYF. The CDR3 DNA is TGTGCCAGCAGCCCAACAGGGACAGGGGAGACCCAGTACTTC.

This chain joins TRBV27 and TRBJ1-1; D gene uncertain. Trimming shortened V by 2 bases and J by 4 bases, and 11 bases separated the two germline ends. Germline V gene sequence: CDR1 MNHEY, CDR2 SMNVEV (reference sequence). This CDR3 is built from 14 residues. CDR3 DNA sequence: TGTGCCAGCAGTTTAGGGAGGGCCGGCACTGAAGCTTTCTTT. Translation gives CASSLGRAGTEAFF.

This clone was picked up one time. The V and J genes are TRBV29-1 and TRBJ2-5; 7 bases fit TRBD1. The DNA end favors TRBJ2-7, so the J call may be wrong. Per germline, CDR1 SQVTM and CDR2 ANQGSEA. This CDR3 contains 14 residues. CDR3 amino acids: CSVESSGTVYEQYF. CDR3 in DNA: TGCAGCGTGGAAAGTTCCGGGACAGTCTACGAGCAGTACTTC.

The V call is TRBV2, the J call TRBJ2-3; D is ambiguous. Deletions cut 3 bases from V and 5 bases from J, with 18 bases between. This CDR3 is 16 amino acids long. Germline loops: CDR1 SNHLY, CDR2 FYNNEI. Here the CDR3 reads CASSEENRRILDTQYF. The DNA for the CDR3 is TGTGCCAGCAGTGAGGAGAATAGGCGGATTTTAGATACGCAGTATTTT.

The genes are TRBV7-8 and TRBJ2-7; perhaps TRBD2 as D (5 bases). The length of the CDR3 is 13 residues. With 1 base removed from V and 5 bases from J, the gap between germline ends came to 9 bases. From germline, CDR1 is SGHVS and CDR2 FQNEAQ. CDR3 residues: CASSLDGGHEQYF. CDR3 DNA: TGTGCCAGCAGCTTAGATGGAGGACACGAGCAGTACTTC.

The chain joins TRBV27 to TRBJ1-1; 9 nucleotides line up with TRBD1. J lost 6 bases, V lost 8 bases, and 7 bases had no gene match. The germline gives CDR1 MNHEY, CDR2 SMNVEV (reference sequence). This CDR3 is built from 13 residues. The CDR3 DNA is TGTGCCAGCGGGACAGGGTCTTTCGCTGAAGCTTTCTTT. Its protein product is CASGTGSFAEAFF.

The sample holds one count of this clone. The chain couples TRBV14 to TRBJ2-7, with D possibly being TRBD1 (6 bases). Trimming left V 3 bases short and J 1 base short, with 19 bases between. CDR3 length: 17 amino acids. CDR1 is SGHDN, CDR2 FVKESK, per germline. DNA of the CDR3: TGTGCCAGCAGCCATAAGATAACAGGGTTTCATTCCTACGAGCAGTACTTC. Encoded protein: CASSHKITGFHSYEQYF.

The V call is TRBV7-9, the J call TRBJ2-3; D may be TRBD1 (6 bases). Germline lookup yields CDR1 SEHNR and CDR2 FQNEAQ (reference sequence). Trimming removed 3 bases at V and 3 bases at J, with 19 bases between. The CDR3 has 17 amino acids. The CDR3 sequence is CASSLGTRSIRTDTQYF. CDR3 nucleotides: TGTGCCAGCAGCTTGGGGACACGGTCCATAAGGACAGATACGCAGTATTTT.

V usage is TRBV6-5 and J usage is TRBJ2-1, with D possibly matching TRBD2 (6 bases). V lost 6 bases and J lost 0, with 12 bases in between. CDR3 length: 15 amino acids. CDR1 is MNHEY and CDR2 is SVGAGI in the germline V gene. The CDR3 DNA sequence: TGTGCCAGCAGGGGTCCGGGGGTCTCCTACAATGAGCAGTTCTTC. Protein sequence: CASRGPGVSYNEQFF.

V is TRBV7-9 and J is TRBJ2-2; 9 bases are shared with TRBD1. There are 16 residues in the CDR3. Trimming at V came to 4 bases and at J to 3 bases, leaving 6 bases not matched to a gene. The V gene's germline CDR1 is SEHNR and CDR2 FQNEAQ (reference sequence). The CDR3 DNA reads TGTGCCAGCAGCTACCACAGGGGGCGAGACACCGGGGAGCTGTTTTTT. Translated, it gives CASSYHRGRDTGELFF.

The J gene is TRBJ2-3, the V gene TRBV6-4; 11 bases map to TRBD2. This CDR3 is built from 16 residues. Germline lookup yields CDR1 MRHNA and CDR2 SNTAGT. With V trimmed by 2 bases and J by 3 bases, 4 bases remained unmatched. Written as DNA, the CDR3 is TGTGCCAGCAGTGACACTAGCGGGAGAGGGACAGATACGCAGTATTTT. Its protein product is CASSDTSGRGTDTQYF.

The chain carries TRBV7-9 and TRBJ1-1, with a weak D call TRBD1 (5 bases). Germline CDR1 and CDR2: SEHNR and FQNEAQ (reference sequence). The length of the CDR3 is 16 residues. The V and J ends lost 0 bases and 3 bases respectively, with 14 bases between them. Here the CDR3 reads CASSLADSQWDTEAFF. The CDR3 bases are TGTGCCAGCAGCTTAGCAGACAGTCAATGGGACACTGAAGCTTTCTTT.

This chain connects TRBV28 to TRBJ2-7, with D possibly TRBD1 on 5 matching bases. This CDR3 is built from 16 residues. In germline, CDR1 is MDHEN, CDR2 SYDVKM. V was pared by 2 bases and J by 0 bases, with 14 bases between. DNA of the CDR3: TGTGCCAGCAGTTTAAACCTCGGACATGTCTCCTACGAGCAGTACTTC. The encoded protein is CASSLNLGHVSYEQYF.

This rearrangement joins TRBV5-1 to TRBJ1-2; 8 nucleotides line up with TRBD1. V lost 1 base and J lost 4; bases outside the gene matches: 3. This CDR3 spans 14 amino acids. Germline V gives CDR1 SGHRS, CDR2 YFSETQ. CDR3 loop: CASSLTGGSYGYTF. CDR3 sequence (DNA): TGCGCCAGCAGCTTGACAGGGGGAAGCTATGGCTACACCTTC. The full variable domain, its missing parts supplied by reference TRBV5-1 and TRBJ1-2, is KAGVTQTPRYLIKTRGQQVTLSCSPISGHRSVSWYQQTPGQGLQFLFEYFSETQRNKGNFPGRFSGRQFSNSRSEMNVSTLELGDSALYLCASSLTGGSYGYTFGSGTRLTVV.

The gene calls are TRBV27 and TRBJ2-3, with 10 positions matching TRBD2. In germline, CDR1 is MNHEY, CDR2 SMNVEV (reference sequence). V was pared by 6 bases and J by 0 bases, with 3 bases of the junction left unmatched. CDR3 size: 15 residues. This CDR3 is CASSWTSGSTDTQYF. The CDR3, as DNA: TGTGCCAGCAGCTGGACTAGCGGTAGCACAGATACGCAGTATTTT.

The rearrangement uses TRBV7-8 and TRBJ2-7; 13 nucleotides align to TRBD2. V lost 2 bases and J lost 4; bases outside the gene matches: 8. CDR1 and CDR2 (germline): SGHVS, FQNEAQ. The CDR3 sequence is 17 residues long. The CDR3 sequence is CASSLTQGLAGLYEQYF. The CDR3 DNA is TGTGCCAGCAGCTTAACGCAGGGACTAGCGGGGTTATACGAGCAGTACTTC.

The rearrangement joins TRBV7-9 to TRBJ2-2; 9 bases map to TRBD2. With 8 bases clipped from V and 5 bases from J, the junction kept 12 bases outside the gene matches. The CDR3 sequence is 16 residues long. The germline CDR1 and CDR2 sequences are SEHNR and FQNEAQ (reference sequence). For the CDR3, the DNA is TGTGCCAGCGGACTAGCGCGAGGCTCAGGGACCGGGGAGCTGTTTTTT. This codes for CASGLARGSGTGELFF.

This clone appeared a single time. CDR3 sequence reads: CASSLGEKHATNEKLFF. The CDR3 DNA reads TGTGCCAGCAGCTTAGGGGAGAAACATGCAACTAATGAAAAACTGTTTTTT. This chain links TRBV7-2 with TRBJ1-4; D is undetermined. CDR3 length: 17 amino acids. Germline-derived CDR1 and CDR2 are SGHTA and FQGNSA. V was clipped by 1 base and J by 0 bases, with 12 bases between them.

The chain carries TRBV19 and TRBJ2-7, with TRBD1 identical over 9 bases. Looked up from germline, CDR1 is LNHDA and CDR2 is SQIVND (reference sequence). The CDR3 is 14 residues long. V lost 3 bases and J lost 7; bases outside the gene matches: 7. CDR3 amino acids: CASSMGQGSNEQYF. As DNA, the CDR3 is TGTGCCAGTAGTATGGGACAGGGATCTAATGAGCAGTACTTC.

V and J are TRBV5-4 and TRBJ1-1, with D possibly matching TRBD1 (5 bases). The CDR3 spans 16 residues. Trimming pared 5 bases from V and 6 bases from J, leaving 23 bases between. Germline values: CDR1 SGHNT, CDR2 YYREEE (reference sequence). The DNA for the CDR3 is TGTGCCAGCAGAAGTGGCACCCCCCGGGGGAAAGCTGAAGCTTTCTTT. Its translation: CASRSGTPRGKAEAFF. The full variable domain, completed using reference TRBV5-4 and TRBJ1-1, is ETGVTQSPTHLIKTRGQQVTLRCSSQSGHNTVSWYQQALGQGPQFIFQYYREEENGRGNFPPRFSGLQFPNYSSELNVNALELDDSALYLCASRSGTPRGKAEAFFGQGTRLTVV.